A selection of T cell receptor beta chains follows, all from one sample in a study of CD8+ T cells in alopecia areata. The protocol was immunoSEQ multiplex PCR, while the TCRdb copy is restricted to in-frame clones and leaves out a portion. Of around 200,000 clones listed, 64% are singletons. The sequences come from CD4+ T cells sorted from blood, collected at week 4, from a patient treated with tofacitinib. These receptors originate from a human donor with alopecia areata. Both conserved end residues are part of each CDR3. The order of the fields is J gene, V gene, D gene, clone size, CDR3 DNA, CDR3 protein. A D gene is named only where the DNA matches it firmly. Size tells how often a clone was seen (once, few, many) or the class of an expanded clone, and some rows leave it out.

j_call: TRBJ2-7
v_call: TRBV29-1
d_call: -
clone_size: -
cdr3_nt: TGCAGCGTTAAAACCTCCGGGACTGAGTACTTC
cdr3_aa: CSVKTSGTEYF

j_call: TRBJ1-2
v_call: TRBV7-9
d_call: -
clone_size: few
cdr3_nt: TGTGCCAGCAGTCTTTCCGGGGGCGGCTACACCTTC
cdr3_aa: CASSLSGGGYTF

j_call: TRBJ1-1
v_call: TRBV4-1
d_call: -
clone_size: -
cdr3_nt: TGCGCCAGCAGCCAAGCCTGGGGACTGAACACTGAAGCTTTCTTT
cdr3_aa: CASSQAWGLNTEAFF

j_call: TRBJ1-1
v_call: TRBV6-5
d_call: TRBD1
clone_size: -
cdr3_nt: TGTGCCAGCACAGGGGGGACTGAAGCTTTCTTT
cdr3_aa: CASTGGTEAFF

j_call: TRBJ2-2
v_call: TRBV2
d_call: TRBD1
clone_size: few
cdr3_nt: TGTGCCAGCAGCCCCGGACAGGGACGGACCGGGGAGCTGTTTTTT
cdr3_aa: CASSPGQGRTGELFF

j_call: TRBJ1-2
v_call: TRBV7-2
d_call: -
clone_size: -
cdr3_nt: TGTGCCAGCAGCTTAGCGAAAAGCTCTCTCGGCGGTGGCTACACCTTC
cdr3_aa: CASSLAKSSLGGGYTF

j_call: TRBJ2-7
v_call: TRBV5-1
d_call: -
clone_size: few
cdr3_nt: TGCGCCAGCAGCTCCGGGGGGACAACCTACGAGCAGTACTTC
cdr3_aa: CASSSGGTTYEQYF

j_call: TRBJ2-7
v_call: TRBV7-8
d_call: -
clone_size: -
cdr3_nt: TGTGCCAGCAGCTTAGTGGCGGGGGCCCCACGGGAGCAGTACTTC
cdr3_aa: CASSLVAGAPREQYF

j_call: TRBJ1-3
v_call: TRBV15
d_call: -
clone_size: -
cdr3_nt: TGTGCCACCAGCAGAGATCGGGGCTCTGGAAACACCATATATTTT
cdr3_aa: CATSRDRGSGNTIYF

j_call: TRBJ2-3
v_call: TRBV30
d_call: -
clone_size: -
cdr3_nt: TGTGCCTGGAACAACGGTGGTAATACGCAGTATTTT
cdr3_aa: CAWNNGGNTQYF

j_call: TRBJ1-4
v_call: TRBV5-1
d_call: TRBD1
clone_size: -
cdr3_nt: TGCGCCAGCGGATACAGGGGGACGGATGAAAAACTGTTTTTT
cdr3_aa: CASGYRGTDEKLFF

j_call: TRBJ1-1
v_call: TRBV14
d_call: -
clone_size: -
cdr3_nt: TGTGCCAGCAGCCAAGTAGGAATCGTGAACACTGAAGCTTTCTTT
cdr3_aa: CASSQVGIVNTEAFF

j_call: TRBJ1-5
v_call: TRBV7-2
d_call: -
clone_size: -
cdr3_nt: TGTGCCAGCAGCCGGTGGACTTCAGGGAGCTCTGGTCAAAGTCAGCCCCAGCATTTT
cdr3_aa: CASSRWTSGSSGQSQPQHF

j_call: TRBJ2-2
v_call: TRBV29-1
d_call: -
clone_size: -
cdr3_nt: TGCAGCGTTGCGGGGGCTGGATGGACCGGGGAGCTGTTTTTT
cdr3_aa: CSVAGAGWTGELFF

j_call: TRBJ2-5
v_call: TRBV10-3
d_call: -
clone_size: -
cdr3_nt: TGTGCCATCAGTGTCGCCGGGAACAAGGAGACCCAGTACTTC
cdr3_aa: CAISVAGNKETQYF

j_call: TRBJ2-7
v_call: TRBV5-1
d_call: TRBD1
clone_size: few
cdr3_nt: TGCGCCAGCAGCGACTTACGGGACAGGGCCGGAGAGCAGTACTTC
cdr3_aa: CASSDLRDRAGEQYF

j_call: TRBJ2-2
v_call: TRBV10-3
d_call: TRBD2
clone_size: -
cdr3_nt: TGTGCCATCAGTGGGGTAGCGGGGGCCGGGGAGCTGTTTTTT
cdr3_aa: CAISGVAGAGELFF

j_call: TRBJ1-4
v_call: TRBV4-3
d_call: -
clone_size: -
cdr3_nt: TGCGCCAGCAGCCAAAACACACAAACTAATGAAAAACTGTTTTTT
cdr3_aa: CASSQNTQTNEKLFF

j_call: TRBJ1-2
v_call: TRBV5-1
d_call: -
clone_size: -
cdr3_nt: TGCGCCAGCAGCTTTCAGGACGGGGACTATGGCTACACCTTC
cdr3_aa: CASSFQDGDYGYTF

j_call: TRBJ1-4
v_call: TRBV9
d_call: TRBD1
clone_size: -
cdr3_nt: TGTGCCAGCAGCGTAGGGACAGGGGGTGAAAAACTGTTTTTT
cdr3_aa: CASSVGTGGEKLFF

j_call: TRBJ2-7
v_call: TRBV9
d_call: TRBD1
clone_size: -
cdr3_nt: TGTGCCAGCAGCGTAGCCCCACAGGGGGACGAGCAGTACTTC
cdr3_aa: CASSVAPQGDEQYF

j_call: TRBJ1-2
v_call: TRBV2
d_call: TRBD1
clone_size: few
cdr3_nt: TGTGCCAGCAGAGGGACAGGTACCCCTAACTACTATGGCTACACCTTC
cdr3_aa: CASRGTGTPNYYGYTF

j_call: TRBJ2-1
v_call: TRBV7-9
d_call: TRBD2
clone_size: -
cdr3_nt: TGTGCCAGCAGCTTAGAGCGGGGGAGGATCGATGAGCAGTTCTTC
cdr3_aa: CASSLERGRIDEQFF

j_call: TRBJ2-5
v_call: TRBV7-2
d_call: -
clone_size: few
cdr3_nt: TGTGCCAGCACCGCCGGGACAAAAGAGACCCAGTACTTC
cdr3_aa: CASTAGTKETQYF

j_call: TRBJ1-5
v_call: TRBV4-1
d_call: -
clone_size: few
cdr3_nt: TGCGCCAGCAGCCAAGATCTTGGGGGCAATCAGCCCCAGCATTTT
cdr3_aa: CASSQDLGGNQPQHF

j_call: TRBJ1-2
v_call: TRBV18
d_call: TRBD1
clone_size: -
cdr3_nt: TGTGCCAGCTCACCCGGGACAGGGAATGGCTACACCTTC
cdr3_aa: CASSPGTGNGYTF

j_call: TRBJ1-5
v_call: TRBV7-9
d_call: -
clone_size: -
cdr3_nt: TGTGCCAGCAGCCGCGGACCCTTCTATAGCAATCAGCCCCAGCATTTT
cdr3_aa: CASSRGPFYSNQPQHF

j_call: TRBJ2-4
v_call: TRBV29-1
d_call: TRBD1
clone_size: few
cdr3_nt: TGCAGCGTTGCGATCTCTGGGACAGGTCTAGCCAAAAACATTCAGTACTTC
cdr3_aa: CSVAISGTGLAKNIQYF

j_call: TRBJ1-5
v_call: TRBV7-9
d_call: -
clone_size: -
cdr3_nt: TGTGCCAGCAGCTTTGGGGTCAATCAGCCCCAGCATTTT
cdr3_aa: CASSFGVNQPQHF

j_call: TRBJ1-5
v_call: TRBV15
d_call: TRBD1
clone_size: -
cdr3_nt: TGTGCCACCAGCAGAGAACAGGGGTCGCCCCAGCATTTT
cdr3_aa: CATSREQGSPQHF

j_call: TRBJ2-2
v_call: TRBV27
d_call: -
clone_size: -
cdr3_nt: TGTGCCAGCCAGGGGCCCATTTCGAACACCGGGGAGCTGTTTTTT
cdr3_aa: CASQGPISNTGELFF

j_call: TRBJ2-3
v_call: TRBV29-1
d_call: TRBD2
clone_size: few
cdr3_nt: TGCAGCGTTGAGATGATAGCGGGGTCAGATACGCAGTATTTT
cdr3_aa: CSVEMIAGSDTQYF

j_call: TRBJ1-2
v_call: TRBV4-3
d_call: TRBD1
clone_size: -
cdr3_nt: TGCGCCAGCAGCCAAGAAGGGGGCCGTGGCTACACCTTC
cdr3_aa: CASSQEGGRGYTF

j_call: TRBJ1-3
v_call: TRBV29-1
d_call: -
clone_size: -
cdr3_nt: TGCAGCGTTGGAACGGGCGGAAACACCATATATTTT
cdr3_aa: CSVGTGGNTIYF

j_call: TRBJ1-5
v_call: TRBV2
d_call: -
clone_size: -
cdr3_nt: TGTGCCAGCAGTGGACAGGACAATCAGCCCCAGCATTTT
cdr3_aa: CASSGQDNQPQHF

j_call: TRBJ2-3
v_call: TRBV2
d_call: -
clone_size: once
cdr3_nt: TGTGCCAGCAGTCGGGGTCCGGGAGATACGCAGTATTTT
cdr3_aa: CASSRGPGDTQYF

j_call: TRBJ2-2
v_call: TRBV18
d_call: TRBD1
clone_size: -
cdr3_nt: TGTGCCAGCTCAGGGACAGGGACGAACACCGGGGAGCTGTTTTTT
cdr3_aa: CASSGTGTNTGELFF

j_call: TRBJ2-3
v_call: TRBV11-1
d_call: TRBD2
clone_size: -
cdr3_nt: TGTGCCAGCAGCCAGCGGGGAGGAGATACGCAGTATTTT
cdr3_aa: CASSQRGGDTQYF

j_call: TRBJ2-5
v_call: TRBV4-1
d_call: -
clone_size: -
cdr3_nt: TGCGCCAGCAGCCAAGGGGCCCTTGGGGGGACCCAGTACTTC
cdr3_aa: CASSQGALGGTQYF

j_call: TRBJ2-5
v_call: TRBV4-3
d_call: -
clone_size: -
cdr3_nt: TGCGCCAGCAGCCAAGACCCATATGATAAAGAGACCCAGTACTTC
cdr3_aa: CASSQDPYDKETQYF